The rows below give T cell receptor beta chains drawn from one sample of a study of blood T cells in healthy people across ages. TCRdb itself ran the 5' RACE reads through MiXCR, one entry per CDR3 protein. The table has over 1,200,000 distinct CDR3 sequences, approximately 59% seen once. Material for sequencing was blood. The receptor set was obtained from a man aged 18 to 35 in good health. Both conserved end residues are part of each CDR3. The order of the fields is CDR3 protein, CDR3 DNA, CDR3 length, clone size, J gene, V gene, D gene. The D gene is left open where the match is weak. A clone size is listed for some rows: how often the clone was seen (once, few, many), or a class if it is expanded.

cdr3_aa: CASKPRTGVKTQYF; cdr3_nt: TGTGCCAGCAAACCTCGGACAGGGGTGAAGACCCAGTACTTC; cdr3_length: 14; clone_size: .; j_call: TRBJ2-5; v_call: TRBV12-3/TRBV12-4; d_call: TRBD1
cdr3_aa: CASSFTAIYEQYF; cdr3_nt: TGTGCCAGCAGTTTTACGGCTATCTACGAGCAGTACTTC; cdr3_length: 13; clone_size: .; j_call: TRBJ2-7; v_call: TRBV12-3/TRBV12-4; d_call: .
cdr3_aa: CASIDRINSPLHF; cdr3_nt: TGTGCCAGCATCGACAGGATTAATTCACCCCTCCACTTT; cdr3_length: 13; clone_size: once; j_call: TRBJ1-6; v_call: TRBV2; d_call: .
cdr3_aa: CASSTGTLQPGRNYGYTF; cdr3_nt: TGTGCCAGCAGCACCGGGACGCTCCAACCCGGTCGTAACTATGGCTACACCTTC; cdr3_length: 18; clone_size: .; j_call: TRBJ1-2; v_call: TRBV12-3/TRBV12-4; d_call: .
cdr3_aa: CASSESVGRDTQYF; cdr3_nt: TGTGCCAGCAGTGAATCGGTAGGGAGGGATACGCAGTATTTT; cdr3_length: 14; clone_size: .; j_call: TRBJ2-3; v_call: TRBV6-1; d_call: .
cdr3_aa: CASSLHTGQETQYF; cdr3_nt: TGTGCCAGCAGCTTGCATACCGGCCAAGAGACCCAGTACTTC; cdr3_length: 14; clone_size: once; j_call: TRBJ2-5; v_call: TRBV7-9; d_call: .
cdr3_aa: CASSTPHRDSQETQYF; cdr3_nt: TGTGCCAGCAGTACCCCTCACCGGGACAGTCAAGAGACCCAGTACTTC; cdr3_length: 16; clone_size: .; j_call: TRBJ2-5; v_call: TRBV6-2/TRBV6-3; d_call: TRBD1
cdr3_aa: CSRTGFLETQYF; cdr3_nt: TGCAGCCGGACAGGGTTCTTGGAGACCCAGTACTTC; cdr3_length: 12; clone_size: few; j_call: TRBJ2-5; v_call: TRBV29-1; d_call: TRBD1
cdr3_aa: CASSQEGLDYGYTF; cdr3_nt: TGTGCCAGCAGCCAGGAGGGCCTCGACTATGGCTACACCTTC; cdr3_length: 14; clone_size: .; j_call: TRBJ1-2; v_call: TRBV14; d_call: .
cdr3_aa: CSARSGTGEETQYF; cdr3_nt: TGCAGTGCTAGGTCCGGGACAGGGGAAGAGACCCAGTACTTC; cdr3_length: 14; clone_size: .; j_call: TRBJ2-5; v_call: TRBV20-1; d_call: TRBD1
cdr3_aa: CASSPGLAGPQETQYF; cdr3_nt: TGTGCCAGCAGCCCAGGACTAGCGGGACCTCAAGAGACCCAGTACTTC; cdr3_length: 16; clone_size: .; j_call: TRBJ2-5; v_call: TRBV9; d_call: TRBD2
cdr3_aa: CSARNSGGPYNEQFF; cdr3_nt: TGCAGTGCTAGAAACTCAGGAGGCCCCTACAATGAGCAGTTCTTC; cdr3_length: 15; clone_size: .; j_call: TRBJ2-1; v_call: TRBV20-1; d_call: .
cdr3_aa: CASRRDRVTDTQYF; cdr3_nt: TGTGCCAGCCGCCGGGACAGGGTTACAGATACGCAGTATTTT; cdr3_length: 14; clone_size: .; j_call: TRBJ2-3; v_call: TRBV19; d_call: TRBD1
cdr3_aa: CASSYLGGSPLHF; cdr3_nt: TGTGCCAGCAGCTATCTCGGGGGTTCACCCCTCCACTTT; cdr3_length: 13; clone_size: .; j_call: TRBJ1-6; v_call: TRBV9; d_call: .
cdr3_aa: CASSLSAGVFTDTQYF; cdr3_nt: TGTGCCAGCAGCTTATCTGCGGGGGTCTTCACAGATACGCAGTATTTT; cdr3_length: 16; clone_size: .; j_call: TRBJ2-3; v_call: TRBV11-1; d_call: TRBD2
cdr3_aa: CAISGDPDQPQHF; cdr3_nt: TGTGCCATCAGTGGAGACCCAGATCAGCCCCAGCATTTT; cdr3_length: 13; clone_size: .; j_call: TRBJ1-5; v_call: TRBV10-3; d_call: .
cdr3_aa: CASSQDRGLEGFF; cdr3_nt: TGCGCCAGCAGCCAAGATAGGGGACTGGAGGGGTTCTTC; cdr3_length: 13; clone_size: few; j_call: TRBJ2-1; v_call: TRBV4-1; d_call: .
cdr3_aa: CASGFTGRLRSGVNVLTF; cdr3_nt: TGTGCCAGCGGATTTACGGGACGGTTACGTTCGGGGGTCAACGTCCTGACTTTC; cdr3_length: 18; clone_size: .; j_call: TRBJ2-6; v_call: TRBV27; d_call: .
cdr3_aa: CSVSRVSNYGYTF; cdr3_nt: TGCAGCGTCTCCAGGGTATCTAACTATGGCTACACCTTC; cdr3_length: 13; clone_size: few; j_call: TRBJ1-2; v_call: TRBV29-1; d_call: .
cdr3_aa: CACATVNRGSGANVLTF; cdr3_nt: TGTGCCTGCGCCACCGTAAACAGGGGCTCTGGGGCCAACGTCCTGACTTTC; cdr3_length: 17; clone_size: .; j_call: TRBJ2-6; v_call: TRBV18; d_call: TRBD1
cdr3_aa: CASSHTEETQYF; cdr3_nt: TGTGCCAGCAGCCATACTGAAGAGACCCAGTACTTC; cdr3_length: 12; clone_size: .; j_call: TRBJ2-5; v_call: TRBV3-1; d_call: .
cdr3_aa: CASTSGFGKDTQYF; cdr3_nt: TGTGCCAGCACTTCGGGATTTGGTAAAGATACGCAGTATTTT; cdr3_length: 14; clone_size: .; j_call: TRBJ2-3; v_call: TRBV28; d_call: .
cdr3_aa: CASGGQGEQYF; cdr3_nt: TGTGCCAGCGGAGGACAGGGCGAGCAGTACTTC; cdr3_length: 11; clone_size: once; j_call: TRBJ2-7; v_call: TRBV2; d_call: TRBD1
cdr3_aa: CACSPSWDISTDTQYF; cdr3_nt: TGTGCCTGCTCTCCAAGTTGGGACATTAGCACAGATACGCAGTATTTT; cdr3_length: 16; clone_size: .; j_call: TRBJ2-3; v_call: TRBV30; d_call: .
cdr3_aa: CASSYADRNNEQFF; cdr3_nt: TGTGCCAGCAGTTACGCCGACAGGAACAATGAGCAGTTCTTC; cdr3_length: 14; clone_size: .; j_call: TRBJ2-1; v_call: TRBV6-6; d_call: .
cdr3_aa: CASSRDSTVNEQFF; cdr3_nt: TGTGCCAGCAGCCGCGACTCGACAGTCAATGAGCAGTTCTTC; cdr3_length: 14; clone_size: .; j_call: TRBJ2-1; v_call: TRBV6-1; d_call: .